This T cell receptor beta chain is from a study of blood T cell repertoires in COVID-19. Study details: Some COVID-19 samples were acute and others convalescent; all came from the United States, Italy and Spain.

The CDR3 length is 15 residues. CDR1 and CDR2 (germline): LNHDA, SQIVND (reference sequence). The V segment lost 7 bases and the J segment 0 bases; nucleotides outside the gene matches: 5. Authors' methods: The authors estimated nucleated cell counts from reference gene primer amplification. Generated by immunoSEQ multiplex PCR, the TCRdb table keeps only in-frame clones and is missing some. From that table come the V and J calls and clone size; the DNA was used to work out D and trimming. The table includes 300,000 to 400,000 clones, 87% detected once. All enrollees were roughly 18 to 89 years old and from fewer than 30 US areas. Assignments of participants to cohorts depended upon their own reported clinical history.

The source of this sequence is a woman aged 30 to 39 who had recovered from COVID-19. Specimen: PBMCs or T cells enriched from blood (not recorded which). This chain connects TRBV19 to TRBJ1-3; 8 nucleotides match TRBD1. This CDR3 is CASTVTGGSGNTIYF. CDR3 nucleotide sequence: TGTGCCAGTACGGTAACAGGGGGCTCTGGAAACACCATATATTTT.